A selection of T cell receptor beta chains follows, all from one sample in a study of CD8 T cells in Susac syndrome. One entry per CDR3 protein, called by TCRdb with MiXCR from the immunoSEQ multiplex PCR reads. The table lists around 270,000 distinct CDR3 sequences, about 91% of them singletons. The sample was CD8+ T cells from PBMCs. The source of these receptors is a human donor with multiple sclerosis. CDR3s include the opening cysteine and the closing phenylalanine or tryptophan. The order of the fields is D gene, V gene, J gene, CDR3 DNA, CDR3 protein. The D gene is left open where the match is weak.

NA	TRBV20-1	TRBJ2-7	TGCAGTGCTAGAGAGGCTAGCGAGCACTACGAGCAGTACTTC	CSAREASEHYEQYF
NA	TRBV5-5	TRBJ2-1	TGTGCCAGCAGCTTGGAGGAGGTCAATGAGCAGTTCTTC	CASSLEEVNEQFF
NA	TRBV5-8	TRBJ2-1	TGTGCCAGCCCTAACCCCAGGGGCCAAACCTACAATGAGCAGTTCTTC	CASPNPRGQTYNEQFF
NA	TRBV28	TRBJ2-2	TGTGCCAGCAGTTTTAACGGAGTGCCAGGCGGGGAGCTGTTTTTT	CASSFNGVPGGELFF
NA	TRBV4-1	TRBJ2-2	TGCGCCAGCAGCCCAGGTGAAGGATGGAACACCGGGGAGCTGTTTTTT	CASSPGEGWNTGELFF
TRBD1	TRBV30	TRBJ1-5	TGTGCCTGGAGCCTAGTGGGACAGGGGACTGTTTGGAGCAATCAGCCCCAGCATTTT	CAWSLVGQGTVWSNQPQHF
NA	TRBV27	TRBJ2-5	TGTGCCAGCAGTCTGGGTGGGGCCCAGTACTTC	CASSLGGAQYF
NA	TRBV4-2	TRBJ2-1	TGTGCCAGCAGCCAAGATACCGGGTACAATGAGCAGTTCTTC	CASSQDTGYNEQFF
TRBD2	TRBV20-1	TRBJ2-1	TGCAGTGCTAGAACGGGACTAGCCCAGAATGAGCAGTTCTTC	CSARTGLAQNEQFF
NA	TRBV6-2/TRBV6-3	TRBJ2-5	TGTGCCAGCAGTTACATGGAGACCCAGTACTTC	CASSYMETQYF
TRBD2	TRBV20-1	TRBJ2-7	TGCAGTGCTAGAGACGGACTAGCGGGGCCCGACTCCTACGAGCAGTACTTC	CSARDGLAGPDSYEQYF
NA	TRBV10-3	TRBJ2-2	TGTGCCATCAGTGATGGACTAAGCACCGGGGAGCTGTTTTTT	CAISDGLSTGELFF